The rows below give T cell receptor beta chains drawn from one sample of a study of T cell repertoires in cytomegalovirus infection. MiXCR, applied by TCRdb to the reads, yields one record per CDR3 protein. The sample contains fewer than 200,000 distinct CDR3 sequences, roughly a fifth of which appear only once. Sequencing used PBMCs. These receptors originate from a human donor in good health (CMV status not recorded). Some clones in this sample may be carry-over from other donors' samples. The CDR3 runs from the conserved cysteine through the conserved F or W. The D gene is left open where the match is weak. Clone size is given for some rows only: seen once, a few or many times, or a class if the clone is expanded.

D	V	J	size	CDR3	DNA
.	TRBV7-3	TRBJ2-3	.	CASSSSTGADTQYF	TGTGCCAGCAGCTCCTCTACAGGTGCAGATACGCAGTATTTT
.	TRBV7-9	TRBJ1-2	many	CASSSAGPLANYGYTF	TGTGCCAGCAGCTCAGCAGGACCCCTGGCGAACTATGGCTACACCTTC
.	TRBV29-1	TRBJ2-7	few	CSVELGGDYEQYF	TGCAGCGTTGAATTGGGTGGGGACTACGAGCAGTACTTC
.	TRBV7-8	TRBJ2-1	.	CASSLEGSPYNEQFF	TGTGCCAGCAGCTTAGAGGGCAGTCCCTACAATGAGCAGTTCTTC
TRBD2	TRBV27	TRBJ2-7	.	CASSLASGLPYEQYF	TGTGCCAGCAGTTTGGCTAGCGGGTTGCCCTACGAGCAGTACTTC
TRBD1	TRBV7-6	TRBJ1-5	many	CASSLTGGDQPQHF	TGTGCCAGCAGCTTGACAGGGGGAGACCAGCCCCAGCATTTT
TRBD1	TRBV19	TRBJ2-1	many	CASSSATGGRNEQFF	TGTGCCAGTAGTAGCGCGACAGGGGGAAGGAATGAGCAGTTCTTC
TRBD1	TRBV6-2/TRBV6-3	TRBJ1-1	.	CASSLDRGVGEAFF	TGTGCCAGCAGTTTGGACAGGGGAGTTGGTGAAGCTTTCTTT
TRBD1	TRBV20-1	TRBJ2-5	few	CSARTGVETQYF	TGCAGTGCCAGGACAGGGGTGGAGACCCAGTACTTC
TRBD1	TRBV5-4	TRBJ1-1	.	CASSLGTGANTEAFF	TGTGCCAGCAGCTTGGGGACAGGGGCGAACACTGAAGCTTTCTTT
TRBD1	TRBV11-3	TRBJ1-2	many	CASSASGQGRSGYTF	TGTGCCAGCAGCGCCAGTGGACAGGGGAGGAGTGGCTACACCTTC
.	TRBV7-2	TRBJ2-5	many	CASSLSSSERGPRETQYF	TGTGCCAGCAGCTTAAGCTCTAGCGAGAGGGGCCCAAGGGAGACCCAGTACTTC
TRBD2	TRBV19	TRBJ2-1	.	CASSSGGAWEQFF	TGTGCCAGTAGTAGCGGGGGGGCCTGGGAGCAGTTCTTC
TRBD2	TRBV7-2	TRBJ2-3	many	CASSLAGRDTQYF	TGTGCCAGCAGCCTAGCGGGAAGAGATACGCAGTATTTT
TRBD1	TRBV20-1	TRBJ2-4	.	CSAAAGGPQNIQYF	TGCAGTGCTGCGGCAGGGGGTCCTCAAAACATTCAGTACTTC
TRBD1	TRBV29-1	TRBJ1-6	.	CSVREGAESPLHF	TGCAGCGTTCGGGAGGGGGCTGAGTCACCCCTCCACTTT
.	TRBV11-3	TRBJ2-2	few	CASSLDQGVTGELFF	TGTGCCAGCAGCTTAGACCAGGGTGTGACCGGGGAGCTGTTTTTT
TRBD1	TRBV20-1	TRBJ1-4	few	CSATPSGGTEKLFF	TGCAGTGCTACTCCTTCAGGGGGCACTGAAAAACTGTTTTTT
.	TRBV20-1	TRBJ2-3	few	CSASRSNTQYF	TGCAGTGCTAGCCGCTCAAATACGCAGTATTTT
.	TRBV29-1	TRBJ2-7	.	CSGKQGPYEQYF	TGCAGCGGCAAACAGGGTCCCTACGAGCAGTACTTC
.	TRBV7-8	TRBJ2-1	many	CASIRRGSGYNEQFF	TGTGCCAGCATCCGCCGAGGCAGCGGGTACAATGAGCAGTTCTTC
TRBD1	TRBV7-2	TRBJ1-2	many	CASSSTQGAYGYTF	TGTGCCAGCAGCTCGACACAGGGGGCGTATGGCTACACCTTC
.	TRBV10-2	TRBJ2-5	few	CASLQGVLETQYF	TGCGCCAGCTTACAGGGTGTTTTAGAGACCCAGTACTTC
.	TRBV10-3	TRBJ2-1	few	CAISLTGSSSYNEQFF	TGTGCCATCAGTTTGACGGGCTCAAGCTCCTACAATGAGCAGTTCTTC
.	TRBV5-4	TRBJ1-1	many	CASSLADSRTEAFF	TGTGCCAGCAGCTTAGCCGACAGTCGGACTGAAGCTTTCTTT
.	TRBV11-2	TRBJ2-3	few	CASLEARTDTQYF	TGTGCCAGCTTAGAAGCGCGCACAGATACGCAGTATTTT
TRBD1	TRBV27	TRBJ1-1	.	CTSWGRGPSTEAFF	TGTACCAGCTGGGGCAGGGGGCCGTCCACTGAAGCTTTCTTT
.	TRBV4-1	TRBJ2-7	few	CASSQVPGPSYEQYF	TGCGCCAGCAGCCAGGTACCGGGACCATCTTACGAGCAGTACTTC
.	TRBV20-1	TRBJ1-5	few	CSARDASNQPQHF	TGCAGTGCTAGGGACGCTAGCAATCAGCCCCAGCATTTT
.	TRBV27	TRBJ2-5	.	CASSTLALRRETQYF	TGTGCCAGCAGTACTCTCGCCCTACGGCGCGAGACCCAGTACTTC
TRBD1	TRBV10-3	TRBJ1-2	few	CAISGALQGDYGYTF	TGTGCCATCAGTGGGGCTTTACAGGGGGACTATGGCTACACCTTC
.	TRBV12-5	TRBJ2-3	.	CASGRINRAQYF	TGTGCTAGTGGACGAATCAACAGAGCGCAGTATTTT
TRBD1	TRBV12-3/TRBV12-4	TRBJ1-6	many	CASLRGYNSPLHF	TGTGCCAGCCTCAGGGGGTATAATTCACCCCTCCACTTT
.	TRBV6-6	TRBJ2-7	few	CASSGFDTTYEQYF	TGTGCCAGCAGTGGGTTCGACACCACCTACGAGCAGTACTTC
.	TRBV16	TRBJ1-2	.	CASSQSAAGEGYGYTF	TGTGCCAGCAGCCAATCGGCGGCAGGGGAAGGCTATGGCTACACCTTC
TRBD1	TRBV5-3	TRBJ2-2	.	CASSLAAGGHGELFF	TGTGCCAGCAGCTTGGCGGCAGGGGGCCACGGGGAGCTGTTTTTT
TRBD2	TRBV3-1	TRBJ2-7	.	CASSQGTSGSGYEQYF	TGTGCCAGCAGCCAAGGGACTAGCGGGAGTGGCTACGAGCAGTACTTC
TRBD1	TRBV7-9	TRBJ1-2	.	CASSGRGTGVVGYTF	TGTGCCAGCAGCGGACGCGGGACAGGGGTCGTCGGCTACACCTTC
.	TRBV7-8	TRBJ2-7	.	CASSSLTYEQYF	TGTGCCAGCAGCTCACTCACCTACGAGCAGTACTTC
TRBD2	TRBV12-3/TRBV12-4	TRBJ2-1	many	CASTPGAGGYNEQFF	TGTGCCAGCACTCCTGGGGCGGGAGGCTACAATGAGCAGTTCTTC
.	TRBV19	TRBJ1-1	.	CASSRKGLNTEAFF	TGTGCCAGTAGTAGGAAGGGCCTGAACACTGAAGCTTTCTTT
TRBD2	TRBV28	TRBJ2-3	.	CASSFPGSGRADTQYF	TGTGCCAGCAGTTTTCCCGGAAGCGGGAGAGCAGATACGCAGTATTTT
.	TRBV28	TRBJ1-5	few	CASSPTGPRRAQHF	TGTGCCAGCAGTCCAACCGGGCCGCGAAGAGCCCAGCATTTT
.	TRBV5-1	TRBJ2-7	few	CASSPYPGEQYF	TGCGCCAGCAGCCCCTACCCTGGAGAGCAGTACTTC
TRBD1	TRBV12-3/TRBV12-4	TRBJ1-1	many	CASSSRDRGLGTEAFF	TGTGCCAGCAGTTCTCGGGACAGGGGGCTTGGCACTGAAGCTTTCTTT
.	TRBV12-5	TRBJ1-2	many	CASGLVASGGYGYTF	TGTGCTAGTGGTTTGGTCGCCTCGGGAGGATATGGCTACACCTTC
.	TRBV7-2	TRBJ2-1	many	CASTNREEQFF	TGTGCCAGCACTAACCGGGAGGAGCAGTTCTTC
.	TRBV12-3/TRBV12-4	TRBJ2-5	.	CATTPDPTQETQYF	TGTGCCACCACTCCCGACCCAACCCAAGAGACCCAGTACTTC
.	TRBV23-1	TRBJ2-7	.	CASSQSEESSYEQYF	TGCGCCAGCAGTCAATCGGAGGAGAGCTCCTACGAGCAGTACTTC
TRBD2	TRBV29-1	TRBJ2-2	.	CSVGLAGNTGELFF	TGCAGCGTCGGACTAGCGGGTAACACCGGGGAGCTGTTTTTT
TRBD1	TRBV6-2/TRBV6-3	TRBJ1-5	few	CASRTQGAVQPQHF	TGTGCCAGCAGGACTCAGGGGGCGGTTCAGCCCCAGCATTTT
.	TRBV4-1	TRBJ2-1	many	CASSRGETVYNEQFF	TGCGCCAGCAGCCGAGGGGAGACAGTCTACAATGAGCAGTTCTTC